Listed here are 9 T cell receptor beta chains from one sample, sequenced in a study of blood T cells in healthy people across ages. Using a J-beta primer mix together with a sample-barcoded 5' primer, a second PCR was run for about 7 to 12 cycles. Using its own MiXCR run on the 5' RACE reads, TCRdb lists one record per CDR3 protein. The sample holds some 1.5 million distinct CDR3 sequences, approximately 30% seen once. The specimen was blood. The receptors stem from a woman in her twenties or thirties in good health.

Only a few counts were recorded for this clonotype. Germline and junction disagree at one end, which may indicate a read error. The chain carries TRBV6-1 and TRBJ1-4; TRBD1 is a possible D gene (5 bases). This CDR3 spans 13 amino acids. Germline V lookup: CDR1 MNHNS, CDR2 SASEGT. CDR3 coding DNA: TGTGCCAGCCGGGACCGAGATAATGAAAAACGGTTTTTT. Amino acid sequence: CASRDRDNEKRFF.

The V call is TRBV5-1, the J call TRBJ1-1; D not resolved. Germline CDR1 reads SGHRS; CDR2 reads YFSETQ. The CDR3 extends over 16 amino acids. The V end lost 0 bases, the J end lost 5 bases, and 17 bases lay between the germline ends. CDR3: CASSLDESLLSTEAFF. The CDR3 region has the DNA TGCGCCAGCAGCTTGGATGAGTCTCTTCTTTCGACTGAAGCTTTCTTT.

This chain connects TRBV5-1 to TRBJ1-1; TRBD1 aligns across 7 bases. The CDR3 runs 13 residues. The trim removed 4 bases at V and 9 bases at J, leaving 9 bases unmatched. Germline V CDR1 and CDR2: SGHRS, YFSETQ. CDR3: CASSNDRALKAFF. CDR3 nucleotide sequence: TGCGCCAGCAGCAACGACAGGGCCCTGAAAGCTTTCTTT. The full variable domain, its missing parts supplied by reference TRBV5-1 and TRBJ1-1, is KAGVTQTPRYLIKTRGQQVTLSCSPISGHRSVSWYQQTPGQGLQFLFEYFSETQRNKGNFPGRFSGRQFSNSRSEMNVSTLELGDSALYLCASSNDRALKAFFGQGTRLTVV.

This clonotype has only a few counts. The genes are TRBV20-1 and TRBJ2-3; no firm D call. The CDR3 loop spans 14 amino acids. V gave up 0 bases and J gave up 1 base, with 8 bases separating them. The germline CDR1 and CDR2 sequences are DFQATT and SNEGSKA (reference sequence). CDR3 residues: CSARDQTGTDTQYF. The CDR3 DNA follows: TGCAGTGCTAGAGACCAGACGGGCACAGATACGCAGTATTTT.

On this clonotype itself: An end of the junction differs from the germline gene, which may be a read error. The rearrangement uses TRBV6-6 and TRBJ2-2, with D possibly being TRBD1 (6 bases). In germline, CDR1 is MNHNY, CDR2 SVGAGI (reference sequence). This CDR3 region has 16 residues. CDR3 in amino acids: CASSYGDIANTGKLFF. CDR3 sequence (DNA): TGTGCCAGCAGTTACGGGGACATTGCGAACACCGGGAAGCTGTTTTTT.

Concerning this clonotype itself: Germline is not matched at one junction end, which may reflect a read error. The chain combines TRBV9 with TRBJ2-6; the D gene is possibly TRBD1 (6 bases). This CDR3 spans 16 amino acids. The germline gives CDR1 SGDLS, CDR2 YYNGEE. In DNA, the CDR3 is TGTGCCAGCAGCGGGCAGGGGAGCTCTGGGGCCAACGTCCGGACTTTC. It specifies CASSGQGSSGANVRTF.

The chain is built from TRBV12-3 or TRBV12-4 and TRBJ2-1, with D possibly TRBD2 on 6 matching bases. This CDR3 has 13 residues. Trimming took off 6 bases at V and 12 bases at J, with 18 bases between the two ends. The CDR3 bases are TGTGCCAGCAGCACCCCTGTGAGGACTATGCAGTTCTTC. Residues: CASSTPVRTMQFF.

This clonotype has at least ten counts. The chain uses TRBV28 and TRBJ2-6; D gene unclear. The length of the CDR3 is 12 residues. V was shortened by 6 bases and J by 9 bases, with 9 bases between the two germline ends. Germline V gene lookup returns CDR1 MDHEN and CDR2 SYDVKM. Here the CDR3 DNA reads TGTGCCAGCAGCCATGTACTCAACGTCCTGACTTTC. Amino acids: CASSHVLNVLTF.

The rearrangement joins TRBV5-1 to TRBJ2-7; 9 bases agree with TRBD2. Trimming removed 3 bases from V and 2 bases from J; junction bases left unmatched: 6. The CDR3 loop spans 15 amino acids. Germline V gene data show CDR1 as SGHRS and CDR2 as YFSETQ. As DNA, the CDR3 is TGCGCCAGCAGCTATACAGCGGGGGGCCCCTACGAGCAGTACTTC. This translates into CASSYTAGGPYEQYF.